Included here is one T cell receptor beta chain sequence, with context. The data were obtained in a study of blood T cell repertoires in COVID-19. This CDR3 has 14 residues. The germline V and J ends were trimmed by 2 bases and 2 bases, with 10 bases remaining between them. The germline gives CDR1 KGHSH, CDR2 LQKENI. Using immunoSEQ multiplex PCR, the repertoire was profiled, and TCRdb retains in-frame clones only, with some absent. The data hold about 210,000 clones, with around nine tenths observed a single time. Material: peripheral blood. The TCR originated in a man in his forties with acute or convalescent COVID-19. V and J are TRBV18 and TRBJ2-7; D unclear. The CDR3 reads CASSPAGDTYEQYF. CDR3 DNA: TGTGCCAGCTCACCAGCCGGTGATACCTACGAGCAGTACTTC.